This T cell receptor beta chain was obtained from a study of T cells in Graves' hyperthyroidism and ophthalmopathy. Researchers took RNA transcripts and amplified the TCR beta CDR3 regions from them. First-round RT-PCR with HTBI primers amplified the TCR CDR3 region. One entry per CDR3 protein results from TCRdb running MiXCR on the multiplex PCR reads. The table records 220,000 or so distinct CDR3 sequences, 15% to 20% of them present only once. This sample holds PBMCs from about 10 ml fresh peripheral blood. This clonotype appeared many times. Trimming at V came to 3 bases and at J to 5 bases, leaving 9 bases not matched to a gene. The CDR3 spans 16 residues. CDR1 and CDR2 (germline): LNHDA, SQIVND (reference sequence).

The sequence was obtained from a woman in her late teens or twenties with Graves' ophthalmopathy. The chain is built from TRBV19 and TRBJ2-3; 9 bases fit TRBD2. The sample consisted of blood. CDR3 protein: CASSIGLAGLEDTQYF. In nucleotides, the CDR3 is TGTGCCAGTAGTATCGGCCTAGCGGGATTGGAAGATACGCAGTATTTT. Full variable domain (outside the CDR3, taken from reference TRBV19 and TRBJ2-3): DGGITQSPKYLFRKEGQNVTLSCEQNLNHDAMYWYRQDPGQGLRLIYYSQIVNDFQKGDIAEGYSVSREKKESFPLTVTSAQKNPTAFYLCASSIGLAGLEDTQYFGPGTRLTVL.